This TCR beta chain was recorded in a study of T-cell reconstitution after alpha-beta-depleted transplantation in children. The authors prepared the TCRbeta library with unique molecular identifiers. Each CDR3 protein is one row after TCRdb ran MiXCR on the PCR reads. The profile shows about 610,000 distinct CDR3 sequences, roughly a tenth of them singletons. V gave up 1 base and J gave up 2 bases, with 11 bases separating them. The germline gives CDR1 SGHTA, CDR2 FQGNSA. The CDR3 covers 15 residues. This clonotype was counted only a few times. The sequences come from PBMCs from the stem cell graft donor, collected from the stem cell graft. The genes are TRBV7-2 and TRBJ1-2; D remains unclear. This clonotype was obtained from a human donor who donated a stem cell graft to a child with acute myeloid leukemia. CDR3 loop: CASSLEPTTNYGYTF. The CDR3 DNA reads TGTGCCAGCAGCTTAGAGCCCACAACGAACTATGGCTACACCTTC. The whole variable domain, filled in from reference TRBV7-2 and TRBJ1-2, reads GAGVSQSPSNKVTEKGKDVELRCDPISGHTALYWYRQSLGQGLEFLIYFQGNSAPDKSGLPSDRFSAERTGGSVSTLTIQRTQQEDSAVYLCASSLEPTTNYGYTFGSGTRLTVV.